The 3 T cell receptor beta chains given below trace back to one sample, sequenced in a study of blood T cell repertoires in COVID-19. The assay was immunoSEQ multiplex PCR, and TCRdb's table has in-frame clones only and misses some. In the table there are around 50,000 clones, around four fifths of which are singletons. Sequenced material: peripheral blood. Every receptor here comes from a human donor in a cohort sampled during active COVID-19.

This sequence joins TRBV2 and TRBJ1-2; D perhaps matches TRBD1 (6 bases). CDR1 and CDR2 (germline): SNHLY, FYNNEI. CDR3 length: 14 amino acids. V was trimmed by 6 bases and J by 0 bases, leaving 11 bases between them. In nucleotides, the CDR3 is TGTGCCAGCAGGACCGGGACAACTAACTATGGCTACACCTTC. This codes for CASRTGTTNYGYTF.

The chain carries TRBV5-4 and TRBJ1-2; 7 nucleotides agree with TRBD1. Germline loops: CDR1 SGHNT, CDR2 YYREEE (reference sequence). The CDR3 is 14 amino acids. The junction had 11 bases not matched to a gene; V was cut back by 6 bases and J by 6 bases. This CDR3 reads CASKFGTDSHGYTF. As DNA, the CDR3 is TGTGCCAGCAAGTTCGGGACAGACAGCCATGGCTACACCTTC.

The gene calls are TRBV28 and TRBJ2-2; maybe TRBD1 (6 bases). CDR1 is MDHEN and CDR2 is SYDVKM in the germline V gene. V was shortened by 1 base and J by 5 bases, with 17 bases between the two germline ends. This CDR3 is 17 amino acids long. The CDR3 reads CASSLSQGRTVTGELFF. In DNA form, the CDR3 reads TGTGCCAGCAGTTTATCCCAGGGTCGGACAGTAACCGGGGAGCTGTTTTTT.